These T cell receptor beta chains were read from a single sample in a study of radiation and T cells in renal cell carcinoma. The repertoire was sequenced with immunoSEQ multiplex PCR; TCRdb's copy has only in-frame clones and lacks some. The table shows around 15,000 clones, with about half occurring only once. The sequenced sample was tumor tissue, obtained from a patient whose treatment included radiotherapy and nephrectomy. All receptors come from an older woman with renal cell carcinoma. Both conserved end residues are part of each CDR3. A D gene is named only where the DNA matches it firmly. A row's size may be missing; if present it is once, few, many or a size class.

v_gene,j_gene,d_gene,len,abundance,CDR3nt,CDR3aa
TRBV4-2,TRBJ1-3,.,18,.,TGTGCCAGCAGCCAAGCCGAAACAGGGCGCCCTTCTGGAAACACCATATATTTT,CASSQAETGRPSGNTIYF
TRBV6-4,TRBJ1-5,.,16,few,TGTGCCAGCAGCGCCCCCCTGCCCTTAGGGGGTCAGCCCCAGCATTTT,CASSAPLPLGGQPQHF
TRBV5-1,TRBJ2-5,TRBD2,16,.,TGCGCCAGCAGCCCTTCGGGACTAGGGGACCAAGAGACCCAGTACTTC,CASSPSGLGDQETQYF
TRBV27,TRBJ1-2,.,13,few,TGTGCCAGCAGTGAATCGGTTGGGTATGGCTACACCTTC,CASSESVGYGYTF
TRBV19,TRBJ2-7,.,12,.,TGTGCCAGTAAGGGGGATGCCTACGAGCAGTACTTC,CASKGDAYEQYF
TRBV5-4,TRBJ1-1,.,13,.,TGTGCCAGCAGCTTGGGGCAGGGAGGGAGAGCTTTCTTT,CASSLGQGGRAFF
TRBV6-5,TRBJ1-2,.,13,.,TGTGCCAGCAGCACAACTGGATATCCGGGCTACACCTTC,CASSTTGYPGYTF
TRBV7-2,TRBJ2-7,.,14,.,TGTGCCAGCAGCTTAGGGCAGGGGTTCTACGAGCAGTACTTC,CASSLGQGFYEQYF
TRBV5-1,TRBJ2-3,TRBD2,14,.,TGCGCCAGCACAGTCGGGGGGACCACAGATACGCAGTATTTT,CASTVGGTTDTQYF
TRBV2,TRBJ2-7,.,21,.,TGTGCCAGCAGTGAGGATATTCCGACGGGATCGACGGTCACCCTTACCTACGAGCAGTACTTC,CASSEDIPTGSTVTLTYEQYF
TRBV11-1,TRBJ2-3,TRBD1,15,.,TGTGCCAGCAGCTCCACCGGACAGGACACAGATACGCAGTATTTT,CASSSTGQDTDTQYF